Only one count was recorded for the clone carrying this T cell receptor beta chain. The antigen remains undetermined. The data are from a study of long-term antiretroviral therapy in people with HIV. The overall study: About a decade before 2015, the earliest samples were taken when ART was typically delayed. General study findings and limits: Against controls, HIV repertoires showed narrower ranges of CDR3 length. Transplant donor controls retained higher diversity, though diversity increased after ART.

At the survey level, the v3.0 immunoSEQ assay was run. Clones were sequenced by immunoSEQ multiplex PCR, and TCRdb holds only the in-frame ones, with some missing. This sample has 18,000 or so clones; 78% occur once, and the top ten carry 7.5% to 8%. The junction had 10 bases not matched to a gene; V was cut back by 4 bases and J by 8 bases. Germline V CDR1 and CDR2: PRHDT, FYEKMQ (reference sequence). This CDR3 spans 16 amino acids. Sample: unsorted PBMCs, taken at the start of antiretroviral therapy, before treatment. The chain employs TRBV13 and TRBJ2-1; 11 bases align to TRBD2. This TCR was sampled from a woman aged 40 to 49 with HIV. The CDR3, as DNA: TGTGCCAGCAGCTCCCGGGCTAGCGGGGGGTTCGATGAGCAGTTCTTC. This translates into CASSSRASGGFDEQFF.